This is a list of T cell receptor beta chains from one sample in a study of CD8 T cells in ankylosing spondylitis. TCRdb itself ran the 5' RACE reads through MiXCR, one entry per CDR3 protein. The repertoire holds 350,000 or so distinct CDR3 sequences, with around 10% as singletons. The sample was blood, either unsorted or a sorted T cell fraction (not recorded which). These receptors all stem from a female donor with ankylosing spondylitis or in good health (not recorded which). CDR3s leave out the opening cysteine and the closing phenylalanine or tryptophan. A D gene is named only where the DNA matches it firmly.

d_gene	v_gene	j_gene	CDR3aa
TRBD2	TRBV9	TRBJ2-5	ASSAGLAGIQETQY
NA	TRBV24-1	TRBJ2-2	ATSDSSVPGFGFTGELF
NA	TRBV7-2	TRBJ2-1	ASSFELYNEQF
TRBD1	TRBV6-2/TRBV6-3	TRBJ2-7	ASSYGGQGAYEQY
TRBD1	TRBV3-1	TRBJ1-4	ASSFKGAGEKLF
NA	TRBV7-2	TRBJ1-3	ASSLTKNSGNTIY
NA	TRBV20-1	TRBJ2-7	SARRGGGPDEQY
NA	TRBV29-1	TRBJ1-6	SVGADSPLH
TRBD1	TRBV28	TRBJ1-4	ASNSQGERIATNEKLF
TRBD1	TRBV5-1	TRBJ1-4	ASSLGDRGNEKLF
NA	TRBV20-1	TRBJ2-7	SASEPSGTRVREQY
TRBD2	TRBV20-1	TRBJ2-2	SARGLAGGLAGELF
TRBD2	TRBV4-2	TRBJ2-3	ASSHGGDTDTQY
NA	TRBV7-8	TRBJ2-2	ASSPTRSRNWELF
NA	TRBV20-1	TRBJ2-5	SARDVAEYQETQY
NA	TRBV20-1	TRBJ1-1	SASRTGTEAF